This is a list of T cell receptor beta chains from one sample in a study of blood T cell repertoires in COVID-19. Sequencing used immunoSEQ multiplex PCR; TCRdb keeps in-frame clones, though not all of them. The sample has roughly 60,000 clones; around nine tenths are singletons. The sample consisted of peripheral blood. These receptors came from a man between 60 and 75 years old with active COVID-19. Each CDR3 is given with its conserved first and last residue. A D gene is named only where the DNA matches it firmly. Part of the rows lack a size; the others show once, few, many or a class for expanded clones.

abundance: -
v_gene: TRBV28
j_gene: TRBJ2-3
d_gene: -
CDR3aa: CASSLMGRWGRWGESSTDTQYF
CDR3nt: TGTGCCAGCAGTTTAATGGGAAGATGGGGGAGATGGGGGGAGTCTAGCACAGATACGCAGTATTTT

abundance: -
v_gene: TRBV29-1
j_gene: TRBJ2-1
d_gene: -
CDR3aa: CSVPGPTIAEEQFF
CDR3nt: TGCAGCGTTCCAGGTCCAACAATAGCGGAAGAGCAGTTCTTC

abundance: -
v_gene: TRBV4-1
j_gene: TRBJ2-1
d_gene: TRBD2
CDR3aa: CASSQPRGAYNEQFF
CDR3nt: TGCGCCAGCAGCCAGCCCCGGGGGGCCTACAATGAGCAGTTCTTC

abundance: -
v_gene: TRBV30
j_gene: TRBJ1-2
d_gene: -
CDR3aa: CAWIRVYGYTF
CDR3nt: TGTGCCTGGATCAGGGTCTATGGCTACACCTTC

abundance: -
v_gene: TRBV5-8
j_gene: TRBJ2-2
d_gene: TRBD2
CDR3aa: CASSFGLAVNTGELFF
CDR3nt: TGTGCCAGCAGCTTCGGTCTAGCGGTGAACACCGGGGAGCTGTTTTTT

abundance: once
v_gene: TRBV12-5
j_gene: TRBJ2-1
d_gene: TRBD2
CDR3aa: CASGSPLAGVSNEQFF
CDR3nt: TGTGCTAGTGGTTCACCCCTGGCGGGAGTCTCCAATGAGCAGTTCTTC

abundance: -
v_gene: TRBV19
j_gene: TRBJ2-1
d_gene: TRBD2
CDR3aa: CATAGLAGTFYNEQFF
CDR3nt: TGTGCCACTGCGGGACTAGCGGGTACCTTCTACAATGAGCAGTTCTTC

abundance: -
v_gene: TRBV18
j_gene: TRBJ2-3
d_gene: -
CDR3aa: CASSPFRTGGTDTQYF
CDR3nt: TGTGCCAGCTCACCCTTTCGAACCGGGGGCACAGATACGCAGTATTTT

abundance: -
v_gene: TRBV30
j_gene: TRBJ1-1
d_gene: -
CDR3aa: CAWSTNQGLSAFF
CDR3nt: TGTGCCTGGAGTACTAATCAGGGACTATCAGCTTTCTTT

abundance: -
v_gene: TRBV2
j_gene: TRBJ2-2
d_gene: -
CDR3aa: CARHRVSSTGELFF
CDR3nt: TGTGCCAGGCACAGGGTCTCGAGCACCGGGGAGCTGTTTTTT

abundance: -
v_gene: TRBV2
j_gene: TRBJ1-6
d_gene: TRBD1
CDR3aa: CASRTKTGIDNSPLHF
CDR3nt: TGTGCCAGCCGGACTAAGACAGGGATCGATAATTCACCCCTCCACTTT

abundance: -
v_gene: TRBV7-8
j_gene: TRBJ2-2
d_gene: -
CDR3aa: CASSPRDSLTGELFF
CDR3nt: TGTGCCAGCAGCCCGAGAGACAGCCTCACCGGGGAGCTGTTTTTT

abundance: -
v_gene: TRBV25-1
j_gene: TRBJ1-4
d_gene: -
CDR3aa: CASRTGPTNEKLFF
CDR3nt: TGTGCCAGCAGGACAGGACCCACTAATGAAAAACTGTTTTTT

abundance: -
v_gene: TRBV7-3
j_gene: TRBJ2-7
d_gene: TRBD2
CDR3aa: CASGEAGGSAYEQYF
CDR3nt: TGTGCCTCGGGGGAGGCGGGAGGGTCGGCCTACGAGCAGTACTTC